The sequence of this TCR beta chain was determined in a study of cytomegalovirus exposure and HLA in healthy donors. General study results and limits: Some highly shared sequence variants likely arose as a pipeline artifact.

Germline CDR1 reads MGHRA; CDR2 reads YSYEKL. CDR3 length: 16 residues. The PCR used 60 Vbeta and 13 Jbeta primers. Sequenced by immunoSEQ multiplex PCR; TCRdb stores in-frame clones only, minus some. The sample has around 140,000 clones; 60% to 80% are singletons. Notes on this clone: Its antigen is not identified.

The sequence was collected from a woman aged 60 to 75 in good health and CMV-seronegative. The sequencing input was PBMCs. This chain joins TRBV4-1 and TRBJ2-5, with 7 nucleotides matching TRBD1. TRBJ2-7 matches the DNA end more closely, so the J call is doubtful. DNA of the CDR3: TGCGCCAGCAGCCAAGGGTGGGGGACAGCCTCCTACGAGCAGTACTTC. This encodes CASSQGWGTASYEQYF.